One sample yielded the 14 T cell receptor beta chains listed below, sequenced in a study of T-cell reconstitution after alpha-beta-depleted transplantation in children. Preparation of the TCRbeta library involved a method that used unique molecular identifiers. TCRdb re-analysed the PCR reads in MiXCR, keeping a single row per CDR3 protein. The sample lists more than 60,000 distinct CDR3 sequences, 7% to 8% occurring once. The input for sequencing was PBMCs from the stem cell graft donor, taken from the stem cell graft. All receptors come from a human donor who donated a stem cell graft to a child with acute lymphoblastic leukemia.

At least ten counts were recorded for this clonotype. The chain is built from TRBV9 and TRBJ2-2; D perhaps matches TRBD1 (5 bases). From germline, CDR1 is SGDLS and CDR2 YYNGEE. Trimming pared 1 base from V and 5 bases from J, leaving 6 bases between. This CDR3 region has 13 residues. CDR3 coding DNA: TGTGCCAGCAGCGTACAGGGAACCGGGGAGCTGTTTTTT. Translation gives CASSVQGTGELFF.

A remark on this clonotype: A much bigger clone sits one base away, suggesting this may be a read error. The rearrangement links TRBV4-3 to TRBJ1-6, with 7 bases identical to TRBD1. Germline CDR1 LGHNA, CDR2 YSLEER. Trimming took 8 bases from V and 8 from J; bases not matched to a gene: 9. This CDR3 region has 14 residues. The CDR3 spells CASGPRTGHSPLHF. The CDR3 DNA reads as TGCGCCAGCGGTCCCAGGACAGGACATTCACCCCTCCACTTT.

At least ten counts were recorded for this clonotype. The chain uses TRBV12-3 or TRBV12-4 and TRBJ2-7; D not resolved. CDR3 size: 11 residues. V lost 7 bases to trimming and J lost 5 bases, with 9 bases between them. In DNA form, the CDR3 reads TGTGCCAGCAAAGGGTCCCACGAGCAGTACTTC. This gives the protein CASKGSHEQYF.

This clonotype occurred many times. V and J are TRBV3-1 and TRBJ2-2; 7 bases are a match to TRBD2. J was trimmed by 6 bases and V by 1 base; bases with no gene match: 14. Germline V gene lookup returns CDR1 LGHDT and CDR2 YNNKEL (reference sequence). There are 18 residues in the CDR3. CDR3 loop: CASSQGVVAGGSAGELFF. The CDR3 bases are TGTGCCAGCAGCCAAGGTGTGGTGGCGGGCGGGAGCGCCGGGGAGCTGTTTTTT.

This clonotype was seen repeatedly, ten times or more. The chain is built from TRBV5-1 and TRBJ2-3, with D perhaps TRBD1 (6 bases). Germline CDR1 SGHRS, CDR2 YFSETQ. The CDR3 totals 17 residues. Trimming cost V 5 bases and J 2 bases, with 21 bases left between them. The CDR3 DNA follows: TGCGCCAGCAGACCCCGATACAGGGAGAGGAACACAGATACGCAGTATTTT. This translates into CASRPRYRERNTDTQYF. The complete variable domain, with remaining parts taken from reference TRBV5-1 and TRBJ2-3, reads KAGVTQTPRYLIKTRGQQVTLSCSPISGHRSVSWYQQTPGQGLQFLFEYFSETQRNKGNFPGRFSGRQFSNSRSEMNVSTLELGDSALYLCASRPRYRERNTDTQYFGPGTRLTVL.

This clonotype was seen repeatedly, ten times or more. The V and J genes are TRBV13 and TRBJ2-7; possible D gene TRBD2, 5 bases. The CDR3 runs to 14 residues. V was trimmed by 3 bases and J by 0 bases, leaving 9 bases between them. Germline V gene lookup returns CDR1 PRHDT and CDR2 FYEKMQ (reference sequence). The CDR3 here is CASSFLAISYEQYF. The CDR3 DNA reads TGTGCCAGCAGCTTCCTAGCAATCTCCTACGAGCAGTACTTC.

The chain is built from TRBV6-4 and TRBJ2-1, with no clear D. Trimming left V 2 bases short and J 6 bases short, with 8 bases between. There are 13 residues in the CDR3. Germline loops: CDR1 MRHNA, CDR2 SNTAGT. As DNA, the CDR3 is TGTGCCAGCAGTGACCAACGGGCCAATGAGCAGTTCTTC. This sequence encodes CASSDQRANEQFF.

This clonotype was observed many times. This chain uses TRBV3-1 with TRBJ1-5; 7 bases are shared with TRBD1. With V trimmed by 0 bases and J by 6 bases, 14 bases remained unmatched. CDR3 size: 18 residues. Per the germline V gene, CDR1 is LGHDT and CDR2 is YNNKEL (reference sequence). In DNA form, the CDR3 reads TGTGCCAGCAGCCAAGATCGGCCGGACAGGAGGTCGGCTCAGCCCCAGCATTTT. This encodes CASSQDRPDRRSAQPQHF.

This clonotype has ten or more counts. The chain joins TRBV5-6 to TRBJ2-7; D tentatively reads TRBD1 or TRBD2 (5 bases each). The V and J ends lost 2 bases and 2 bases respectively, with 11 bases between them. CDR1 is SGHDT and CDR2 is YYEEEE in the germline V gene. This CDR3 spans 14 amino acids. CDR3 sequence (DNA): TGTGCCAGCAGCTTACGGGACCAAACCTACGAGCAGTACTTC. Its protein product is CASSLRDQTYEQYF.

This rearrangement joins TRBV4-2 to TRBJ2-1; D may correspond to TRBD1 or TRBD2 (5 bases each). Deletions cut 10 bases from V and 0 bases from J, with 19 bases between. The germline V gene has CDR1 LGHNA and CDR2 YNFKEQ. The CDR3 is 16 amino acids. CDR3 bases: TGTGCCATGGGCCCCCGGGACCGAAGCTCCTACAATGAGCAGTTCTTC. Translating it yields CAMGPRDRSSYNEQFF.

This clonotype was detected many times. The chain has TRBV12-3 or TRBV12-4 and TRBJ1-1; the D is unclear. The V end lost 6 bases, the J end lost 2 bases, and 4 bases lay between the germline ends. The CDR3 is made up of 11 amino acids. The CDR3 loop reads CASRINTEAFF. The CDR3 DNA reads TGTGCCAGCAGAATAAACACTGAAGCTTTCTTT.

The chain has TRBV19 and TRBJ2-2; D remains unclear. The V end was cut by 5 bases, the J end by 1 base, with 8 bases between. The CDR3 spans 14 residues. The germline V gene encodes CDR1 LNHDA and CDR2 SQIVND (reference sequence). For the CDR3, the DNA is TGTGCCAGTAGTGGAAGACAGAACACCGGGGAGCTGTTTTTT. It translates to CASSGRQNTGELFF.

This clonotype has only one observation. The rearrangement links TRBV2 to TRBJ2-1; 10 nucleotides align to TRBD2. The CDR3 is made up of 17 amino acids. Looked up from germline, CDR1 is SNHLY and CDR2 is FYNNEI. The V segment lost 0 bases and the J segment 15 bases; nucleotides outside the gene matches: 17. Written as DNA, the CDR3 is TGTGCCAGCAGTGAAGCGACGAGCGGGAGGGCCCCATTGGGACGGTTCTTC. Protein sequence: CASSEATSGRAPLGRFF.

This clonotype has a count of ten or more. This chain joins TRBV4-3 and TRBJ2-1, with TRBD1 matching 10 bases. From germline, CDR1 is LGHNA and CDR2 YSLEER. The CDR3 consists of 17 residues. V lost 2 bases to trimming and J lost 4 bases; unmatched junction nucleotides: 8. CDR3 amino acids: CASSQSGLGQGYNEQFF. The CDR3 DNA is TGCGCCAGCAGCCAATCCGGTTTGGGACAGGGGTACAATGAGCAGTTCTTC.